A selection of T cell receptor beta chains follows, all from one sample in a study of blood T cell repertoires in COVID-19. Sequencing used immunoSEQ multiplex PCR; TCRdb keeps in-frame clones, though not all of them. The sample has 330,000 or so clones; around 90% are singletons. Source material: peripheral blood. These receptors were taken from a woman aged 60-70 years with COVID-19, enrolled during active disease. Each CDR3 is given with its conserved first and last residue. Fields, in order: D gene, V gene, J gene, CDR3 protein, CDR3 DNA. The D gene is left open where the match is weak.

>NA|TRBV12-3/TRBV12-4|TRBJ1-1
CASSFREDTEAFF
TGTGCCAGCAGTTTCCGGGAGGATACTGAAGCTTTCTTT
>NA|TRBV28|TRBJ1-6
CASSLLAGSSYNSPLHF
TGTGCCAGCAGTTTATTGGCAGGTAGCTCCTATAATTCACCCCTCCACTTT
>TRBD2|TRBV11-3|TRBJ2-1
CASSPGTSGGLNEQFF
TGTGCCAGCAGCCCTGGGACTAGCGGGGGGCTCAATGAGCAGTTCTTC
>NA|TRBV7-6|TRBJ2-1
CASSATSSYNEQFF
TGTGCCAGCAGCGCGACTAGCTCCTACAATGAGCAGTTCTTC
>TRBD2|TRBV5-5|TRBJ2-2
CASSLRLAPGTGELFF
TGTGCCAGCAGCTTGCGACTAGCGCCGGGGACCGGGGAGCTGTTTTTT
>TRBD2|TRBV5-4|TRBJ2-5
CASSSGTSQETQYF
TGTGCCAGCAGCTCCGGGACTAGCCAAGAGACCCAGTACTTC
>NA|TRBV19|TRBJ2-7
CASSDQAAGTYEQYF
TGTGCCAGTAGTGATCAGGCAGCAGGAACCTACGAGCAGTACTTC
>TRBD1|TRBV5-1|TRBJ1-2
CASSSRTGFGYTF
TGCGCCAGCAGCTCCCGGACAGGGTTTGGCTACACCTTC
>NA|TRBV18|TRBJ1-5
CASSTGIAGNQPQHF
TGTGCCAGCTCAACCGGGATTGCGGGCAATCAGCCCCAGCATTTT
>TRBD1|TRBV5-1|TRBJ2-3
CASSLAGQGRTDTQYF
TGCGCCAGCAGCTTGGCGGGACAGGGGAGAACAGATACGCAGTATTTT
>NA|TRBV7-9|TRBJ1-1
CASTGARLNTEAFF
TGTGCCAGCACGGGAGCGAGATTGAACACTGAAGCTTTCTTT
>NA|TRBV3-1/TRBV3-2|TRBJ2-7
CASSPGAGEQYF
TGTGCCAGCAGCCCCGGGGCGGGGGAGCAGTACTTC